Sequencing of this T cell receptor (beta chain) was carried out in a study of somatic mutations in cytotoxic T cells in rheumatoid arthritis (dated by TCRdb to the late 2010s). Looking at the study overall: Some T-cell populations stained with V beta antibodies were sorted by flow on a FACSAria II or Sony SH800 to nearly 100% purity, with sorted V beta1+ cells additionally subjected to TCRB sequencing. TCRB deep sequencing covered about 60 patients with rheumatoid arthritis along with 20 to 25 healthy controls. Median age was essentially the same in the patient group and the control group. To characterize clonality, the study used TCRB deep sequencing while asking whether somatic mutations are carried by expanded CD8+ T-cell clones in newly diagnosed, untreated rheumatoid arthritis.

Healthy controls were about 19 blood donors whose buffy coats were used, with a median age of approximately 58 years (range roughly 21-80) and 55% to 70% female. Positive magnetic bead selection on an AutoMACS was used to isolate CD4+ and CD8+ cells, with flow cytometry used to check purity. Isolation of peripheral blood mononuclear cells was done through Ficoll-Paque PLUS density gradient separation. Using Nucleospin Tissue or Tissue XS kits, DNA was extracted from CD4-enriched, CD8-enriched or PBMC samples, with quantification by a Qubit 2.0 fluorometer. As for this clone: Which antigen it targets is not known. Base qualities are not provided; no much larger clone lies one nucleotide away.

Trimming takes 6 bases off V and 0 bases off J; junction bases not matched to a gene: 5. CDR1 is given as LGHNA and CDR2 as YNFKEQ, both from the germline V gene. Spanning cysteine to phenylalanine, the CDR3 consists of 15 amino acids. Only the CDR3 DNA stays, 45 bases, in frame from base 1. The full study reports these points: The antigen targets of the expanded CD8+ clones were unknown, and absence from virus-specific databases did not rule out viral specificity. CD8+ T-cell clonality did not differ significantly between rheumatoid arthritis patients and age-matched healthy controls. The slight underrepresentation of TRBV07 in patients was not corrected for multiple comparisons. Several identical CD8+ TCRB sequences were found in both blood and synovial fluid, and in about an eighth of the roughly 60 patients the largest CD8+ clone exceeded 20% of CD8+ cells. In patients, CD8+ clonality rose with age (Spearman r ~ 0.5), which was not the case in healthy controls.

Genomic DNA underwent TCRB CDR3 sequencing using the immunoSEQ assay. Regarding the original processing steps: Only productive TCRB rearrangements were included in the analyses. Clonality was calculated as a Shannon entropy-based productive clonality index, and a clone was defined by a unique TCRB CDR3 sequence. Repertoire overlap between two samples was calculated from the template counts of each clone relative to total templates per sample. A correlation with a Spearman r of 0.55 to 0.75 was found between V-gene usage by flow cytometry and V-gene usage by TCRB sequencing. This immuneACCESS table, as held by TCRdb, lists in-frame sequences with V and J called but not all clones. Of the missing ones, under half trace to an unresolved V gene in checked studies; the others have no known cause. That table gives V, J and clone size, and the DNA gave D and trimming. The sample data list more than 20,000 clones, and about 86% of these were observed just once. The ten largest clones capture about 20% of the sample.

Sequenced material: CD8+ T cells sorted from blood. This clonotype was sampled from a woman aged 50 to 60 in good health. Recombination connected TRBV4-2 to TRBJ2-1, with 7 middle bases fitting TRBD2. The CDR3 protein sequence reads: CASRGDYASYNEQFF. The sequenced DNA is TGTGCCAGCAGAGGGGACTACGCCTCCTACAATGAGCAGTTCTTC.